These 19 T cell receptor beta chains were all obtained from the same sample, sequenced in a study of T-cell reconstitution after alpha-beta-depleted transplantation in children (dated by TCRdb to 2016 to 2017). The receptor library was made with PCR. The sample was run on an Illumina HiSeq 2500. TCR library preparation used molecular barcoding, with unique molecular identifiers applied to normalize quantification of the TCRbeta repertoire. TCRdb ran its own pipeline on the public reads, namely fastp trimming at Q25 and MiXCR clone calling, and kept in-frame beta chains. Under each unique CDR3 protein, matching rows form one entry showing the most common genes and DNA. This sample is represented by about a million distinct CDR3 sequences; about 30% of them were singletons. Clones ranked in the top ten supply more than 25% of the sample. In the paper's terms, the treatment or condition label means: allogeneic hematopoietic cell transplantation with graft depleted of TCRalphabeta T cells and CD19 B cells.

This specimen consisted of PBMCs, mostly from graft donor cells, obtained 360 days after TCRalphabeta/CD19-depleted stem cell transplant. These receptors originate from a boy in the first two years of life who had a stem cell transplant for SCID, so the T cells may come from the graft donor.

A few counts support this clonotype. The chain links TRBV20-1 to TRBJ2-3; D perhaps matches TRBD1 (6 bases). CDR1 and CDR2 (germline): DFQATT, SNEGSKA (reference sequence). This CDR3 has 16 amino acids. Between the trimmed V and J ends, which lost 5 bases and 2 bases, there was a span of 20 bases. The DNA of the CDR3 is TGCAGTGCTCGTACCGTGGACAGACCCTTCACAGATACGCAGTATTTT. It is translated as CSARTVDRPFTDTQYF.

The CDR3 nucleotides read TGCAGCGTGAGGGAGTTATACACAGATACGCAGTATTTT. Translation gives CSVRELYTDTQYF. V is TRBV29-1 and J is TRBJ2-3; D may be TRBD2 (5 bases). The CDR3 has 13 residues. Trimming pared 6 bases from V and 2 bases from J, leaving 12 bases between. Germline V gives CDR1 SQVTM, CDR2 ANQGSEA.

The chain has TRBV30 and TRBJ2-7; tentatively, D is TRBD1 (6 bases). V lost 1 base, J lost 1 base, and 14 bases lay in between. This CDR3 has 15 amino acids. CDR1 is GTSNPN and CDR2 is SVGIG in the germline V gene (reference sequence). The CDR3 DNA reads TGTGCCTGGAGTGCCGGACAGACCGCTTCCTACGAGCAGTACTTC. Translation gives CAWSAGQTASYEQYF.

The chain combines TRBV6-5 with TRBJ1-2; D gene unclear. The V end was cut by 4 bases, the J end by 2 bases, with 14 bases between. This CDR3 region has 15 residues. CDR1 and CDR2 from the germline V gene are MNHEY and SVGAGI. This CDR3 reads CASSSPVGLNYGYTF. The CDR3 DNA reads TGTGCCAGCAGTTCCCCCGTGGGCCTCAACTATGGCTACACCTTC.

The sample holds a few counts of this clonotype. The chain has TRBV7-9 and TRBJ2-1, with a tentative D call TRBD2 (5 bases). The germline V and J ends were trimmed by 1 base and 2 bases, with 12 bases remaining between them. The CDR3 contains 16 residues. Germline lookup yields CDR1 SEHNR and CDR2 FQNEAQ (reference sequence). CDR3 bases: TGTGCCAGCAGCTTAGGAGGGAGAAGTCCCTACAATGAGCAGTTCTTC. Its protein product is CASSLGGRSPYNEQFF.

This clonotype appeared a few times. The chain recombines TRBV12-3 or TRBV12-4 with TRBJ1-2; a possible D gene is TRBD1 (5 bases). The CDR3 length is 15 residues. Trimming pared 5 bases from V and 4 bases from J, leaving 17 bases between. The CDR3 nucleotides are TGTGCCAGCAGTCAAGGGAAGGGGAGAACCTATGGCTACACCTTC. Its protein is CASSQGKGRTYGYTF.

This clonotype came up a few times. V and J are TRBV20-1 and TRBJ1-6; 7 positions agree with TRBD1. J gave up 3 bases and V 3 bases, and 5 bases lay outside the gene matches. Germline CDR1 DFQATT, CDR2 SNEGSKA (reference sequence). There are 15 residues in the CDR3. DNA of the CDR3: TGCAGTGCTAGGACAGGGAATAGCTATAATTCACCCCTCCACTTT. It is translated as CSARTGNSYNSPLHF.

This clonotype was seen many times. The gene calls are TRBV5-1 and TRBJ2-3, with D unresolved. Germline assignment: CDR1 SGHRS and CDR2 YFSETQ. V was shortened by 4 bases and J by 4 bases, with 13 bases between the two germline ends. This CDR3 has 14 amino acids. This CDR3 is CASSRGDGSDTQYF. CDR3 DNA sequence: TGCGCCAGCAGCCGCGGAGACGGGTCAGATACGCAGTATTTT.

In its sample, this clonotype was seen many times. V usage is TRBV12-3 or TRBV12-4 and J usage is TRBJ2-1; D unclear. The CDR3 loop spans 14 amino acids. V shed 6 bases and J shed 0 bases, with 9 bases lying between them. The CDR3 spells CASRRTSSYNEQFF. DNA for the CDR3: TGTGCCAGCAGAAGGACGAGCTCCTACAATGAGCAGTTCTTC.

The chain joins TRBV7-7 to TRBJ1-1; a possible D gene is TRBD1 (5 bases). The germline V gene has CDR1 SSHAT and CDR2 FNYEAQ (reference sequence). V gave up 5 bases and J gave up 2 bases, with 12 bases separating them. This CDR3 is built from 14 residues. DNA for the CDR3: TGTGCCAGCAGCCCCGACAGCCTCAACACTGAAGCTTTCTTT. Translation gives CASSPDSLNTEAFF.

There are a few counts of this clonotype. This chain links TRBV29-1 with TRBJ2-2; no definite D call. This CDR3 contains 11 residues. The germline CDR1 and CDR2 sequences are SQVTM and ANQGSEA. V was cut by 4 bases and J by 4 bases, with 4 bases left in between. The CDR3 sequence: CSVGLTGELFF. DNA for the CDR3: TGCAGCGTTGGTCTCACCGGGGAGCTGTTTTTT.

This clonotype was observed a few times. This rearrangement joins TRBV12-3 or TRBV12-4 to TRBJ2-7, with TRBD2 matching over 12 bases. V trimming: 2 bases; J trimming: 5 bases; junction bases outside the gene matches: 4. The CDR3 covers 15 residues. CDR3 loop: CASSLPGLAGHEQYF. CDR3 DNA sequence: TGTGCCAGCAGTTTACCGGGACTAGCGGGCCACGAGCAGTACTTC.

V usage is TRBV3-1 and J usage is TRBJ2-3; D assignment may be TRBD1 or TRBD2 (5 bases each). CDR1 and CDR2 (germline): LGHDT, YNNKEL (reference sequence). The CDR3 spans 16 residues. The V gene lost 0 bases and the J gene lost 10 bases, with 20 bases spanning the gap. CDR3 amino acids: CASSQDRERARVSQYF. The CDR3 bases are TGTGCCAGCAGCCAAGATCGCGAGAGGGCCAGGGTCTCGCAGTATTTT.

This clonotype was observed many times. The chain couples TRBV12-3 or TRBV12-4 to TRBJ1-3; 9 bases align to TRBD1. This CDR3 is 14 amino acids long. With 5 bases clipped from V and 4 bases from J, the junction kept 3 bases outside the gene matches. The CDR3 loop reads CASSRTGEGNTIYF. In DNA form, the CDR3 reads TGTGCCAGCAGTCGGACAGGGGAGGGAAACACCATATATTTT.

The sample holds many counts of this clonotype. The chain carries TRBV28 and TRBJ2-3; D may be TRBD1 (5 bases). The CDR3 is 15 amino acids. The germline gives CDR1 MDHEN, CDR2 SYDVKM. V was trimmed by 3 bases and J by 3 bases, leaving 13 bases between them. The CDR3 protein is CASSFVDTLTDTQYF. CDR3 DNA sequence: TGTGCCAGCAGTTTTGTGGACACTTTAACAGATACGCAGTATTTT.

This clonotype occurred a few times. The J gene is TRBJ2-1, the V gene TRBV9, with 12 bases identical to TRBD2. There are 19 residues in the CDR3. The trim removed 4 bases at V and 7 bases at J, leaving 18 bases unmatched. Germline V gives CDR1 SGDLS, CDR2 YYNGEE. The CDR3 sequence is CASSPSYRRLAGGTNEQFF. CDR3 nucleotides: TGTGCCAGCAGCCCTAGCTACCGGAGGCTAGCGGGGGGGACGAATGAGCAGTTCTTC.

This clonotype turned up a few times. The chain uses TRBV27 and TRBJ1-1; D is undetermined. There are 13 residues in the CDR3. Germline lookup yields CDR1 MNHEY and CDR2 SMNVEV (reference sequence). Trimming cost V 1 base and J 3 bases, with 6 bases left between them. The CDR3 nucleotides read TGTGCCAGCAGTTTATGGGCAGACACTGAAGCTTTCTTT. Encoded protein: CASSLWADTEAFF.

This clonotype was seen a few times. The genes are TRBV5-1 and TRBJ2-3; 7 bases align to TRBD1. Looked up from germline, CDR1 is SGHRS and CDR2 is YFSETQ. V was pared by 2 bases and J by 1 base, with 4 bases of the junction left unmatched. CDR3 length: 15 residues. CDR3: CASSFQGVRTDTQYF. For the CDR3, the DNA is TGCGCCAGCAGCTTTCAGGGGGTTCGCACAGATACGCAGTATTTT.

The CDR3 sequence: CASSQGPTVDYEQYF. The DNA of the CDR3 is TGCGCCAGCAGCCAAGGCCCAACGGTGGACTACGAGCAGTACTTC. The genes are TRBV4-1 and TRBJ2-7, with D hard to call. Deletions cut 1 base from V and 3 bases from J, with 13 bases between. Germline CDR1 and CDR2: MGHRA and YSYEKL. The CDR3 sequence is 15 residues long.